This T cell receptor beta chain was recorded in a study of blood T cell repertoires in COVID-19. Background on the study: Sites across the United States, Italy and Spain contributed samples from acute and convalescent COVID-19. T cells, B-cell-depleted T cells, or PBMCs supplied cDNA or gDNA.

The V gene's germline CDR1 is LNHDA and CDR2 SQIVND (reference sequence). After removal of 1 base from V and 3 bases from J, the junction contained 4 bases not matched to a gene. The CDR3 is made up of 15 amino acids. Original processing notes: Amplified reference gene primers provided the basis for estimating nucleated cell counts. TCRdb's copy holds only in-frame clones and misses some; the assay was immunoSEQ multiplex PCR. Clonal size and the V and J genes are those of that table, whereas D and trimming came from the DNA. Altogether some 75,000 clones are present, around 80% being singletons, with the ten largest covering roughly 12%.

Sequenced input: peripheral blood. This TCR derives from a man between 45 and 60 years old with COVID-19, enrolled during active disease. This chain joins TRBV19 and TRBJ2-7; 9 nucleotides agree with TRBD1. The DNA for the CDR3 is TGTGCCAGTAGTATAGTCCCGGGACAGGGCTACGAGCAGTACTTC. This gives the protein CASSIVPGQGYEQYF.